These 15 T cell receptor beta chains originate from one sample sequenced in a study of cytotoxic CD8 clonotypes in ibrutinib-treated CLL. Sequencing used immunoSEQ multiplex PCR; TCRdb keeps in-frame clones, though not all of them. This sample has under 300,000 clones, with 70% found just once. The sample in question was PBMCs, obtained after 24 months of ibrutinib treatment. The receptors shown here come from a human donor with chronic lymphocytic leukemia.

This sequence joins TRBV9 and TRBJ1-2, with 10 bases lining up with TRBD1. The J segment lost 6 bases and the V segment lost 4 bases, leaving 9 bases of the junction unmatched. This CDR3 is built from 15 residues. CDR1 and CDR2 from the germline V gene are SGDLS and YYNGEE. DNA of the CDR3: TGTGCCAGCAGCACCCGGGACAGGGGAGCCGATGGCTACACCTTC. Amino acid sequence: CASSTRDRGADGYTF.

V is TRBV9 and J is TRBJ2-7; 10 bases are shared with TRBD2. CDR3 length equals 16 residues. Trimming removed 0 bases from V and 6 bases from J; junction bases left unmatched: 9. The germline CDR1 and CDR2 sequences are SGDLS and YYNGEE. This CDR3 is CASSVDPSGRSGEQYF. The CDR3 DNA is TGTGCCAGCAGCGTAGACCCTAGCGGGAGATCGGGCGAGCAGTACTTC.

The CDR3 DNA is TGTGCCAGTAGTATAACGGACCAAGAGACCCAGTACTTC. It is translated as CASSITDQETQYF. V is TRBV19 and J is TRBJ2-5; D remains unclear. V lost 2 bases and J 0 bases, leaving 4 bases between the germline ends. Germline lookup yields CDR1 LNHDA and CDR2 SQIVND (reference sequence). This CDR3 spans 13 amino acids. Full variable domain (outside the CDR3, taken from reference TRBV19 and TRBJ2-5): DGGITQSPKYLFRKEGQNVTLSCEQNLNHDAMYWYRQDPGQGLRLIYYSQIVNDFQKGDIAEGYSVSREKKESFPLTVTSAQKNPTAFYLCASSITDQETQYFGPGTRLLVL.

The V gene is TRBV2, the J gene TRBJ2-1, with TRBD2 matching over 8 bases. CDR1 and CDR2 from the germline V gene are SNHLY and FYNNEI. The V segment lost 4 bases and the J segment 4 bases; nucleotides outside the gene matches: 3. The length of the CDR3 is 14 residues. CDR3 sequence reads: CASSVPGGYNEQFF. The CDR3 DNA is TGTGCCAGCAGTGTACCGGGAGGGTACAATGAGCAGTTCTTC.

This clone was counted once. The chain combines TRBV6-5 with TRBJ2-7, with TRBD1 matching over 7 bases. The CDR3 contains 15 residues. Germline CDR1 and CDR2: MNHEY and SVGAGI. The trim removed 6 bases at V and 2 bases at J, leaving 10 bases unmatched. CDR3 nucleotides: TGTGCCAGCAGCGTAGGGACAGTGAGAACCTACGAGCAGTACTTC. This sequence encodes CASSVGTVRTYEQYF.

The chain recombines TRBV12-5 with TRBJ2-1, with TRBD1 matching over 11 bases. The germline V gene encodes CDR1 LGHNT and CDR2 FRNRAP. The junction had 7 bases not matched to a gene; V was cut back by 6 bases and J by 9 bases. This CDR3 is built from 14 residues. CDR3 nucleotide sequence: TGTGCTAGTGGACCTAGCGGGACAGGGGGTGAGCAGTTCTTC. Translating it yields CASGPSGTGGEQFF.

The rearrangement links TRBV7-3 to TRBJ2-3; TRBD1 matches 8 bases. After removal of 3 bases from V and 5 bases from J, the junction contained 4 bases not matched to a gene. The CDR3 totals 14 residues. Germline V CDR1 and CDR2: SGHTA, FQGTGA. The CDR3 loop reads CASSLAGGEDTQYF. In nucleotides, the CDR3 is TGTGCCAGCAGCTTGGCAGGGGGCGAAGATACGCAGTATTTT.

In DNA, the CDR3 is TGTGCCAGCAGCTTAACCAGGGACAACGACGAGCAGTACTTC. Amino acids: CASSLTRDNDEQYF. The chain recombines TRBV9 with TRBJ2-7; perhaps TRBD1 as D (6 bases). Looked up from germline, CDR1 is SGDLS and CDR2 is YYNGEE. This CDR3 has 14 residues. The V end lost 4 bases, the J end lost 5 bases, and 16 bases lay between the germline ends.

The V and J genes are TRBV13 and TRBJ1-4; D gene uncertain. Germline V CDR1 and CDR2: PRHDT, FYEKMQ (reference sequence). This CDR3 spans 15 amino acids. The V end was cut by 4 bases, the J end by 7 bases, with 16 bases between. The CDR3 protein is CASSSRVVTSEKLFF. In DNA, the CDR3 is TGTGCCAGCAGCTCCCGGGTCGTCACTTCTGAAAAACTGTTTTTT.

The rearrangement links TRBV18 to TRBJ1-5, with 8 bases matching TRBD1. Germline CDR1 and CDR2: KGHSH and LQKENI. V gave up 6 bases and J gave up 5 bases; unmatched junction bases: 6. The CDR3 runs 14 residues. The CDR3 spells CASSLDRVDQPQHF. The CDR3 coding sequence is TGTGCCAGCTCTCTGGACAGGGTCGATCAGCCCCAGCATTTT. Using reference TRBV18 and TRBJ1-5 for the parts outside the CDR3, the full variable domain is NAGVMQNPRHLVRRRGQEARLRCSPMKGHSHVYWYRQLPEEGLKFMVYLQKENIIDESGMPKERFSAEFPKEGPSILRIQQVVRGDSAAYFCASSLDRVDQPQHFGDGTRLSIL.

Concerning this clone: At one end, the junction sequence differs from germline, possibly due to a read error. The CDR3 region is CASRDDRGRGKTVF. DNA of the CDR3: TGTGCCAGCAGGGACGACAGGGGACGGGGAAAAACTGTTTTT. The chain links TRBV9 to TRBJ1-4; 8 bases are shared with TRBD1. Germline V gives CDR1 SGDLS, CDR2 YYNGEE. The CDR3 spans 14 residues.

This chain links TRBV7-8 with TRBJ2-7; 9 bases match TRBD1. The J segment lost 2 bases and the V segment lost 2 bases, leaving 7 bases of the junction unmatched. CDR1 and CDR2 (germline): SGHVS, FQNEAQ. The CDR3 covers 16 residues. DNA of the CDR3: TGTGCCAGCAGCTTATTCCCGGGACAGGGTACCTACGAGCAGTACTTC. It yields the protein CASSLFPGQGTYEQYF.

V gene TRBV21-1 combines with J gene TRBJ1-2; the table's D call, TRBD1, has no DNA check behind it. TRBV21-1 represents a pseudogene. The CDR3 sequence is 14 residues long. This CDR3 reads CASSIDRVEYGYTF. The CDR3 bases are TGTGCCAGCAGCATCGACAGGGTCGAGTATGGCTACACCTTC.

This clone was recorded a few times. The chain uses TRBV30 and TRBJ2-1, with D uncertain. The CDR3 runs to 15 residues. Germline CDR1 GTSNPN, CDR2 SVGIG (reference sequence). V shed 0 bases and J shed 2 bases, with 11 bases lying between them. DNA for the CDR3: TGTGCCTGGAGTGTAGGCCAGTCACCCTACAATGAGCAGTTCTTC. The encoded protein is CAWSVGQSPYNEQFF. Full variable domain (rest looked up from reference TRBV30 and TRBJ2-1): SQTIHQWPATLVQPVGSPLSLECTVEGTSNPNLYWYRQAAGRGLQLLFYSVGIGQISSEVPQNLSASRPQDRQFILSSKKLLLSDSGFYLCAWSVGQSPYNEQFFGPGTRLTVL.

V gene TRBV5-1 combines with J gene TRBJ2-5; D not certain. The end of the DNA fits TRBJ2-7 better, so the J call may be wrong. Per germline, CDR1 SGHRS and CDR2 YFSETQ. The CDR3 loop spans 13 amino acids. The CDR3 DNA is TGCGCCAGCAGCTTCGGGTTTTTGTACGAGCAGTACTTC. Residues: CASSFGFLYEQYF.